This entry describes one T cell receptor beta chain. Antigen specificity is unknown. These data belong to a study of identifying expanded T cells in peripheral blood. Study-wide points: Differentially abundant clones: 0.95 to 1.5 between replicates, 16.4 at around 15 days, less than 20 at four.

Germline V gene data show CDR1 as SQVTM and CDR2 as ANQGSEA. This CDR3 is 15 amino acids long. The V and J ends lost 4 bases and 2 bases respectively, with 14 bases between them. TCRdb's copy holds only in-frame clones and misses some; the assay was immunoSEQ multiplex PCR. The sample shows 90,000 to 95,000 clones, over 75% of them seen only once. No infections or other immune events were documented during collection. Specimen: blood. The chain has TRBV29-1 and TRBJ2-2, with D possibly being TRBD1 or TRBD2 (5 bases each). This sequence originates from a person between 18 and 75 years old in good health. CDR3 amino acids: CSVGQGPDNTGELFF. In DNA, the CDR3 is TGCAGCGTTGGTCAGGGACCGGATAACACCGGGGAGCTGTTTTTT.